This T cell receptor (beta chain) was observed in a study of human T cells and chemical hapten exposure. The wider study: Each patient's scalp received weekly diphenylcyclopropenone throughout the approximately 23-week study. There were per-sample TCR yield variations, arising mainly from small pooled library volume differences.

CDR1 and CDR2 from the germline V gene are SEHNR and FQNEAQ (reference sequence). This CDR3 has 16 amino acids. TCRdb analysed the RACE reads with MiXCR anew, one entry per CDR3 protein. The sample includes about 260,000 distinct CDR3 sequences, over 8% of them seen just once. At least ten counts were recorded for this clonotype. One end of the junction fails to match germline, which may point to a read error. Time point in this sample: pre-sensitization, week 0. Regarding treatment: therapeutic diphenylcyclopropenone sensitization with weekly scalp DPC. The chain has TRBV7-9 and TRBJ1-3, with TRBD1 matching over 9 bases. The receptor's source is a woman in her thirties or forties with alopecia areata. Some clones in this sample may be carry-over from other donors' samples. Sequenced here: whole blood, sampled in connection with sensitization to the hapten diphenylcyclopropenone (DPC). CDR3 loop: CASTLQGAQSGNTIYF. Written as DNA, the CDR3 is TGTGCCAGCACCTTACAGGGGGCCCAATCTGGAAACACCATATATTTT.